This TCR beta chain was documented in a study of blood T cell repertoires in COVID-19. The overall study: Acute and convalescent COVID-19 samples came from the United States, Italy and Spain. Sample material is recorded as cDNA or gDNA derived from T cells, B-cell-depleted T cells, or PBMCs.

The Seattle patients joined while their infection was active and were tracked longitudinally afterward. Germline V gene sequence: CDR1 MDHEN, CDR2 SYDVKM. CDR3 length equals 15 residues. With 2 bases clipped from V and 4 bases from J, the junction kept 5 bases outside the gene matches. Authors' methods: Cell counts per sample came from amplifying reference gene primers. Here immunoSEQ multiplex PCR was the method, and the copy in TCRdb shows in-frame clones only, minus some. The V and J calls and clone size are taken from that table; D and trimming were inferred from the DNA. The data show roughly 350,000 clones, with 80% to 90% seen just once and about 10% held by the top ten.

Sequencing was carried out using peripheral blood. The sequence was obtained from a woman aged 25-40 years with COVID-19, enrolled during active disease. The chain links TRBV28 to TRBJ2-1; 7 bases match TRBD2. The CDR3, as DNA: TGTGCCAGCAGTTTAAGCGCGGGAGTTTACAATGAGCAGTTCTTC. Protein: CASSLSAGVYNEQFF.